These 20 T cell receptor beta chains came from one sample sequenced in a study of blood T cells in healthy people across ages. Primed by a sample-barcoded 5' primer and a J-beta primer mix, a second PCR proceeded for 7 to 11 cycles. TCRdb re-called the 5' RACE reads with MiXCR, one entry per CDR3 protein. This table holds 850,000 to 1,100,000 distinct CDR3 sequences, 35% to 40% found once. The sequenced sample consisted of blood. All receptors come from a man aged 18 to 30 in good health.

The V call is TRBV6-5, the J call TRBJ2-5; D is uncertain. V gave up 7 bases and J gave up 11 bases, with 26 bases separating them. The CDR3 runs 15 residues. Germline CDR1 and CDR2: MNHEY and SVGAGI. In DNA, the CDR3 is TGTGCCAGCACCAAGTTAGGTGAAGGTTACAATGAGCAGTACTTC. It is translated as CASTKLGEGYNEQYF.

The chain carries TRBV4-3 and TRBJ2-4, with D uncertain. Germline V gives CDR1 LGHNA, CDR2 YSLEER. V was pared by 0 bases and J by 1 base, with 7 bases between. The CDR3 totals 15 residues. CDR3 sequence: CASSQDHWAKNIQYF. The CDR3 DNA sequence: TGCGCCAGCAGCCAAGATCATTGGGCCAAAAACATTCAGTACTTC.

In its sample, this clonotype was seen many times. The J gene is TRBJ1-2, the V gene TRBV2; 9 positions agree with TRBD1. The CDR3 consists of 12 residues. With V trimmed by 7 bases and J by 5 bases, 2 bases remained unmatched. Germline V gene lookup returns CDR1 SNHLY and CDR2 FYNNEI. The CDR3 DNA reads as TGTGCCAGCAAGGGGACAGGGTATGGCTACACCTTC. Its translation: CASKGTGYGYTF.

Points on this clonotype: A much larger clone lies one base from this, so it may be a read error. The rearrangement links TRBV29-1 to TRBJ1-2; a weak D match, TRBD1 (5 bases). Germline V gene sequence: CDR1 SQVTM, CDR2 ANQGSEA. The V gene lost 5 bases and the J gene lost 4 bases, with 20 bases spanning the gap. This CDR3 spans 15 amino acids. The DNA of the CDR3 is TGCAGCGTTTATAGAAGACAGAAGACTAGCTATGGCTACACCTTC. Translating it yields CSVYRRQKTSYGYTF.

Only a few counts were recorded for this clonotype. The chain couples TRBV19 to TRBJ2-3; TRBD1 might be the D (6 bases). CDR3 length: 15 amino acids. Germline V gives CDR1 LNHDA, CDR2 SQIVND (reference sequence). Between the trimmed V and J ends, which lost 5 bases and 6 bases, there was a span of 18 bases. The CDR3 here is CASSSEPTGSDTQYF. The CDR3 nucleotides read TGTGCCAGTAGTTCAGAACCAACAGGGTCGGATACGCAGTATTTT.

Only a few counts were recorded for this clonotype. This sequence joins TRBV4-1 and TRBJ1-5, with D possibly being TRBD1 (6 bases). The germline V gene encodes CDR1 MGHRA and CDR2 YSYEKL. This CDR3 spans 17 amino acids. V lost 4 bases and J 2 bases, leaving 18 bases between the germline ends. The CDR3, as DNA: TGCGCCAGCAGCCCCCAACCCCCAGGGGATGGCAATCAGCCCCAGCATTTT. Translating gives CASSPQPPGDGNQPQHF.

The genes are TRBV20-1 and TRBJ1-6, with D perhaps matching TRBD1 (5 bases). The CDR3 is 15 residues long. The V gene's germline CDR1 is DFQATT and CDR2 SNEGSKA (reference sequence). V lost 6 bases and J lost 2, with 14 bases in between. The CDR3 region has the DNA TGCAGTGCAGACGGGAGGGGTGCCTATAATTCACCCCTCCACTTT. Amino acid sequence: CSADGRGAYNSPLHF.

The gene calls are TRBV6-6 and TRBJ2-1, with 8 bases fitting TRBD2. This CDR3 region has 15 residues. From germline, CDR1 is MNHNY and CDR2 SVGAGI (reference sequence). V gave up 0 bases and J gave up 7 bases; unmatched junction bases: 5. CDR3 bases: TGTGCCAGCAGTTACTCGGACCGGGGGGGGAATGAGCAGTTCTTC. Encoded protein: CASSYSDRGGNEQFF.

The genes are TRBV30 and TRBJ1-1, with D possibly matching TRBD1 (5 bases). Germline lookup yields CDR1 GTSNPN and CDR2 SVGIG (reference sequence). This CDR3 has 13 amino acids. Trimming took 4 bases from V and 1 from J, leaving 10 bases between them. Here the CDR3 reads CAWNQGQNTEAFF. DNA of the CDR3: TGTGCCTGGAATCAGGGTCAGAACACTGAAGCTTTCTTT.

The genes are TRBV20-1 and TRBJ1-2; the D gene is possibly TRBD1 (5 bases). Germline CDR1 and CDR2: DFQATT and SNEGSKA (reference sequence). The CDR3 runs 15 residues. V was trimmed by 0 bases and J by 2 bases, leaving 13 bases between them. The CDR3 reads CSAREPGRENYGYTF. The CDR3 nucleotides are TGCAGTGCTAGAGAACCGGGACGGGAAAACTATGGCTACACCTTC.

This clonotype showed up just once. This chain links TRBV20-1 with TRBJ1-1, with D hard to call. CDR3 length: 12 residues. V gave up 3 bases and J gave up 0 bases, with 5 bases separating them. CDR1 and CDR2 from the germline V gene are DFQATT and SNEGSKA (reference sequence). The CDR3 DNA reads TGCAGTGCTAGCTTCATGAACACTGAAGCTTTCTTT. This sequence encodes CSASFMNTEAFF.

This clonotype occurred a few times. The chain uses TRBV29-1 and TRBJ1-5, with TRBD1 as a possible D gene (6 bases). Trimming pared 4 bases from V and 0 bases from J, leaving 10 bases between. The CDR3 extends over 14 amino acids. Germline assignment: CDR1 SQVTM and CDR2 ANQGSEA. Here the CDR3 reads CSVGQDDSNQPQHF. The CDR3 DNA is TGCAGCGTTGGACAGGACGATAGCAATCAGCCCCAGCATTTT.

This clonotype has only a few counts. This chain links TRBV4-1 with TRBJ2-1; D possibly corresponds to TRBD2 (5 bases). CDR3 size: 17 residues. V lost 4 bases and J lost 8, with 24 bases in between. The germline gives CDR1 MGHRA, CDR2 YSYEKL. CDR3 DNA sequence: TGCGCCAGCAGCCGCCCCACTAGAGCGAAAGATCTGGATGAGCAGTTCTTC. This sequence encodes CASSRPTRAKDLDEQFF.

This clonotype was picked up a small number of times. The J gene is TRBJ2-7, the V gene TRBV27; a possible D gene is TRBD1 (5 bases). Germline V gene lookup returns CDR1 MNHEY and CDR2 SMNVEV (reference sequence). Trimming left V 3 bases short and J 6 bases short, with 12 bases between. The CDR3 consists of 13 residues. This CDR3 reads CASSFSAGFEQYF. DNA for the CDR3: TGTGCCAGCAGTTTCTCGGCAGGGTTCGAGCAGTACTTC.

The chain combines TRBV11-1 with TRBJ1-1; tentative D call: TRBD1 (6 bases). The CDR3 has 15 amino acids. CDR1 and CDR2 from the germline V gene are SGHAT and FQDESV (reference sequence). Between the trimmed V and J ends, which lost 5 bases and 0 bases, there was a span of 13 bases. The CDR3 DNA reads TGTGCCAGCAGCCTGTCCCGGGACATGAACACTGAAGCTTTCTTT. Translating gives CASSLSRDMNTEAFF.

The table lists this clonotype with a few counts. The chain links TRBV24-1 to TRBJ2-3; 12 nucleotides match TRBD2. J gave up 5 bases and V 4 bases, and 6 bases lay outside the gene matches. CDR1 KGHDR and CDR2 SFDVKD come from the germline V gene. This CDR3 has 16 amino acids. The CDR3: CATSERLAGVGDTQYF. The CDR3 DNA follows: TGTGCCACCAGTGAACGACTAGCGGGGGTCGGAGATACGCAGTATTTT.

This clonotype appeared many times. V gene TRBV4-1 combines with J gene TRBJ1-2, with D maybe TRBD1 (5 bases). Looked up from germline, CDR1 is MGHRA and CDR2 is YSYEKL. With 4 bases removed from V and 8 bases from J, the gap between germline ends came to 20 bases. CDR3 length: 15 residues. The chain's CDR3 is CASSRLTVSFEGYTF. The CDR3 DNA is TGCGCCAGCAGCCGCTTGACAGTATCGTTCGAGGGCTACACCTTC.

The sample holds a few counts of this clonotype. J is TRBJ2-1 and V is TRBV28; 8 bases match TRBD1. The J segment lost 7 bases and the V segment lost 5 bases, leaving 7 bases of the junction unmatched. This CDR3 is 14 amino acids long. Germline values: CDR1 MDHEN, CDR2 SYDVKM. The CDR3 reads CASSPSRQGNEQFF. In DNA, the CDR3 is TGTGCCAGCAGTCCCTCCCGACAGGGGAATGAGCAGTTCTTC.

The chain joins TRBV2 to TRBJ2-1, with 8 positions matching TRBD2. The junction had 9 bases not matched to a gene; V was cut back by 5 bases and J by 9 bases. Germline CDR1 reads SNHLY; CDR2 reads FYNNEI. The CDR3 runs to 14 residues. As DNA, the CDR3 is TGTGCCAGCAGTCGGGGGGGCGAAATCACTGAGCAGTTCTTC. Its protein is CASSRGGEITEQFF.

This chain uses TRBV4-3 with TRBJ1-2, with a possible D match to TRBD1 (5 bases). Germline assignment: CDR1 LGHNA and CDR2 YSLEER. This CDR3 contains 17 residues. Deletions cut 0 bases from V and 2 bases from J, with 16 bases between. The CDR3 sequence: CASSQDGGARINYGYTF. Here the CDR3 DNA reads TGCGCCAGCAGCCAAGATGGGGGTGCGCGGATCAACTATGGCTACACCTTC.